The entry below gives a single T cell receptor (beta chain) sequence along with its context. These data originate in a study of blood T cell repertoires in COVID-19. In the authors' methods: Using reference gene primer amplification, nucleated cell counts were estimated. Sequencing used immunoSEQ multiplex PCR; TCRdb keeps in-frame clones, though not all of them. V, J and clone size are those of that table, while D and trimming were read from the DNA. The repertoire holds 200,000 to 250,000 clones, about nine tenths seen once, with about 0.95% in the top ten. Cohort assignment relied on participant-reported clinical history. Exposed study participants had met a COVID-19 case within 2 weeks before entry. The CDR3 runs 13 residues. CDR1 is MGHDK, CDR2 SYGVNS, per germline. V was pared by 6 bases and J by 5 bases, with 6 bases of the junction left unmatched.

This clonotype was obtained from a man between 45 and 60 years old who had been exposed to COVID-19. The chain employs TRBV25-1 and TRBJ1-2; 7 bases map to TRBD1. Source material: PBMCs or T cells enriched from blood (not recorded which). For the CDR3, the DNA is TGTGCCAGCAGGGCGGCAGGGGGTTATGGCTACACCTTC. This sequence encodes CASRAAGGYGYTF.